A selection of T cell receptor beta chains follows, all from one sample in a study of shared clonotypes between healthy human individuals. Libraries were prepared by immunoSEQ multiplex PCR; TCRdb keeps only in-frame clonotypes and omits some of them. The top ten hold approximately 0.41% of the sample, which has some 2,500,000 clones, 80% to 95% seen once. Sequencing used naive CD4+ T cells from PBMCs. The source of these receptors is a man aged 18 to 30 in good health. Some clones in this sample may be carry-over from other donors' samples. Each CDR3 is given with its conserved first and last residue. Fields, in order: J gene, clone size, V gene, D gene, CDR3 protein, CDR3 DNA. A D gene is named only where the DNA matches it firmly. Rows give clone size only sometimes, using once, few, many, or a class for an expanded clone.

TRBJ2-7	.	TRBV5-1	.	CASREAGTSYEQYF	TGCGCCAGCAGGGAAGCCGGGACATCTTACGAGCAGTACTTC
TRBJ2-1	.	TRBV6-6	TRBD2	CASQRERSSYNEQFF	TGTGCCAGCCAGCGGGAAAGAAGCTCCTACAATGAGCAGTTCTTC
TRBJ1-5	.	TRBV28	.	CASSFRARGGNQPQHF	TGTGCCAGCAGTTTCAGGGCCCGAGGTGGCAATCAGCCCCAGCATTTT
TRBJ2-3	once	TRBV5-1	TRBD2	CASSVLLAGGSTDTQYF	TGCGCCAGCAGCGTGCTACTAGCGGGAGGTAGCACAGATACGCAGTATTTT
TRBJ2-3	.	TRBV4-3	TRBD2	CASSRGTITFTDTQYF	TGCGCCAGCAGCCGGGGGACTATCACCTTCACAGATACGCAGTATTTT
TRBJ1-2	.	TRBV18	TRBD1	CASSPGDRGNYGYTF	TGTGCCAGCTCACCAGGGGACAGGGGGAACTATGGCTACACCTTC
TRBJ2-7	.	TRBV7-2	.	CASSQTLGGRVEQYF	TGTGCCAGCAGCCAGACCCTAGGAGGGCGGGTCGAGCAGTACTTC
TRBJ1-2	.	TRBV6-1	.	CASTAGYGYTF	TGTGCCAGCACCGCTGGGTATGGCTACACCTTC
TRBJ1-1	.	TRBV7-9	.	CASSLEGGTEAFF	TGTGCCAGCAGCTTGGAGGGTGGGACTGAAGCTTTCTTT
TRBJ1-2	.	TRBV4-3	TRBD1	CASSQDLIGQGMNGYTF	TGCGCCAGCAGCCAAGATCTAATTGGACAGGGAATGAATGGCTACACCTTC
TRBJ1-3	.	TRBV10-3	.	CAISESRSLGNTIYF	TGTGCCATCAGTGAGTCTAGGTCTCTTGGAAACACCATATATTTT
TRBJ1-1	once	TRBV28	.	CASSYPRTVGTEAFF	TGTGCCAGCAGTTACCCCAGGACTGTCGGGACTGAAGCTTTCTTT
TRBJ1-1	.	TRBV7-9	.	CASRQVSEAFF	TGTGCCAGCAGACAAGTCAGTGAAGCTTTCTTT
TRBJ2-2	.	TRBV30	.	CAWRRPAGELFF	TGTGCCTGGAGGAGACCGGCCGGGGAGCTGTTTTTT
TRBJ1-1	.	TRBV5-1	TRBD1	CASSTDSTGSEAFF	TGCGCCAGCAGCACGGACTCGACAGGGAGTGAAGCTTTCTTT
TRBJ2-1	.	TRBV7-2	.	CASSLPRLVGEQFF	TGTGCCAGCAGCTTACCTAGACTAGTGGGTGAGCAGTTCTTC
TRBJ2-7	.	TRBV4-1	.	CASSQDLTRTYNYEQYF	TGCGCCAGCAGCCAAGACTTAACACGGACTTATAACTACGAGCAGTACTTC
TRBJ2-1	.	TRBV29-1	.	CSVEGGRSGYNEQFF	TGCAGCGTTGAAGGGGGGAGGAGTGGCTACAATGAGCAGTTCTTC
TRBJ2-7	.	TRBV27	.	CATAGASHEQYF	TGTGCCACAGCCGGGGCCTCTCACGAGCAGTACTTC
TRBJ2-3	once	TRBV5-1	TRBD2	CASSLAGGQDTQYF	TGCGCCAGCAGCTTAGCGGGAGGGCAAGATACGCAGTATTTT
TRBJ2-7	.	TRBV11-2	TRBD2	CASSLSGTTDYEQYF	TGTGCCAGCAGCCTCTCCGGGACTACGGACTACGAGCAGTACTTC
TRBJ2-7	.	TRBV27	.	CASSLRGVRSRAYF	TGTGCCAGCAGTTTAAGGGGGGTCAGATCTAGGGCCTACTTC
TRBJ2-7	.	TRBV29-1	TRBD1	CSVLFTGAHEQYF	TGCAGCGTCCTATTCACAGGGGCCCACGAGCAGTACTTC
TRBJ1-2	.	TRBV9	TRBD1	CASSVGQGPYGYTF	TGTGCCAGCAGCGTAGGACAGGGACCCTATGGCTACACCTTC
TRBJ2-2	.	TRBV7-9	.	CASSLNWGIPNTGELFF	TGTGCCAGCAGCTTAAACTGGGGGATTCCAAACACCGGGGAGCTGTTTTTT
TRBJ1-2	.	TRBV6-1	.	CASSTTGLAVYGYTF	TGTGCCAGCAGTACGACAGGCCTCGCGGTCTATGGCTACACCTTC
TRBJ2-1	.	TRBV18	TRBD2	CASSPNIAGGNEQFF	TGTGCCAGCTCACCAAACATAGCGGGCGGCAATGAGCAGTTCTTC
TRBJ2-5	.	TRBV7-2	TRBD2	CASSSSGGLAETQYF	TGTGCCAGCAGCTCAAGCGGGGGGCTTGCGGAGACCCAGTACTTC
TRBJ2-3	.	TRBV5-4	.	CASRYGLAGTDTQYF	TGTGCCAGCCGCTACGGGTTAGCGGGCACAGATACGCAGTATTTT
TRBJ2-1	.	TRBV28	TRBD1	CASSPATGGGNEQFF	TGTGCCAGCAGCCCGGCCACAGGGGGTGGGAATGAGCAGTTCTTC
TRBJ2-4	.	TRBV9	TRBD2	CASSGGDGGNIQYF	TGTGCCAGCAGCGGAGGGGACGGGGGGAACATTCAGTACTTC
TRBJ2-1	.	TRBV5-1	.	CASSLISRDEQFF	TGCGCCAGCAGCTTAATAAGCCGGGATGAGCAGTTCTTC
TRBJ1-6	.	TRBV30	.	CAWSGGNSPLHF	TGTGCCTGGAGTGGGGGGAATTCACCCCTCCACTTT
TRBJ1-4	.	TRBV29-1	.	CSVEVDVNEKLFF	TGCAGCGTTGAGGTGGACGTCAATGAAAAACTGTTTTTT
TRBJ2-2	.	TRBV4-3	TRBD2	CASRPGSGIMLGELFF	TGCGCCAGCCGACCTGGGAGCGGGATAATGTTGGGGGAGCTGTTTTTT
TRBJ1-5	.	TRBV27	.	CASSGGESNQPQHF	TGTGCCAGCAGTGGAGGGGAAAGCAATCAGCCCCAGCATTTT
TRBJ1-2	once	TRBV6-4	TRBD1	CASSYTGGSGYTF	TGTGCCAGCAGTTATACAGGGGGCAGTGGCTACACCTTC
TRBJ2-5	.	TRBV5-1	.	CASSLTGPQETQYF	TGCGCCAGCAGCTTGACAGGACCCCAAGAGACCCAGTACTTC
TRBJ1-1	.	TRBV7-3	.	CASSSDGGTEAFF	TGTGCCAGCAGCTCCGATGGAGGCACTGAAGCTTTCTTT
TRBJ2-5	.	TRBV7-2	.	CASSPQLETQYF	TGTGCCAGCAGCCCCCAGTTAGAGACCCAGTACTTC
TRBJ2-6	.	TRBV28	.	CASSFAGSGANVLTF	TGTGCCAGCAGTTTTGCTGGCTCTGGGGCCAACGTCCTGACTTTC
TRBJ1-2	.	TRBV28	.	CASSLFTWADEDGNYGYTF	TGTGCCAGCAGTTTATTTACGTGGGCAGACGAGGACGGGAACTATGGCTACACCTTC
TRBJ2-5	.	TRBV5-1	.	CASSLTTMQETQYF	TGCGCCAGCAGCCTGACTACTATGCAAGAGACCCAGTACTTC
TRBJ2-3	few	TRBV5-1	.	CASSLKTDTQYF	TGCGCCAGCAGCTTGAAGACAGACACGCAGTATTTT
TRBJ2-7	.	TRBV2	TRBD2	CASSSVIAGSSYEQYF	TGTGCCAGCAGTTCGGTTATAGCGGGGAGCTCCTACGAGCAGTACTTC
TRBJ2-2	.	TRBV30	.	CAWAGLAGELFF	TGTGCCTGGGCAGGGTTGGCAGGGGAGCTGTTTTTT
TRBJ2-3	.	TRBV7-2	.	CASSLVVASTDTQYF	TGTGCCAGCAGCTTAGTAGTCGCTAGCACAGATACGCAGTATTTT
TRBJ2-5	.	TRBV23-1	.	CASSQWGSRGRRQETQYF	TGCGCCAGCAGTCAATGGGGCTCTAGGGGCCGTAGGCAAGAGACCCAGTACTTC
TRBJ1-1	few	TRBV11-1	.	CASSLEGGTEAFF	TGTGCCAGCAGCTTAGAAGGGGGCACTGAAGCTTTCTTT
TRBJ1-2	.	TRBV29-1	TRBD1	CSTTGTEVYGYTF	TGCAGTACGACCGGGACAGAGGTCTATGGCTACACCTTC